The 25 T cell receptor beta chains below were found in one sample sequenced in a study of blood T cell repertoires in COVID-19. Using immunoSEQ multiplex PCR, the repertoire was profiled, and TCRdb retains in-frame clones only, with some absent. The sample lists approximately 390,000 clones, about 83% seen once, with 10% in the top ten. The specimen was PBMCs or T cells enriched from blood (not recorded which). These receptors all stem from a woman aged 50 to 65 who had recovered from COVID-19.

The DNA for the CDR3 is TGTGCCAGCAGCCCCAGAATTACTAGCGGGGGGGCCTTTGAACCGGGTAAGCAGTTCTTC. This translates into CASSPRITSGGAFEPGKQFF. The chain employs TRBV13 and TRBJ2-1; 13 nucleotides agree with TRBD2. Germline V gives CDR1 PRHDT, CDR2 FYEKMQ (reference sequence). After removal of 5 bases from V and 11 bases from J, the junction contained 24 bases not matched to a gene. The length of the CDR3 is 20 residues.

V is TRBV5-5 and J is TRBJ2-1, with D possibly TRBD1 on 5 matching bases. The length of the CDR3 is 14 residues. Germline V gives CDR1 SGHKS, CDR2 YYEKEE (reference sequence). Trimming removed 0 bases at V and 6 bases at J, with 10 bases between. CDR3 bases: TGTGCCAGCAGCTTGGGCGCAGGGCCCAATGAGCAGTTCTTC. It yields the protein CASSLGAGPNEQFF.

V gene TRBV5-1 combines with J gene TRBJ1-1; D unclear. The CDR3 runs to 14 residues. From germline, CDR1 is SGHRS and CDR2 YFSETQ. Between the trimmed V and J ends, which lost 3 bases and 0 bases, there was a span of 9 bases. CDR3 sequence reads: CASSWAALNTEAFF. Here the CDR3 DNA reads TGCGCCAGCAGCTGGGCAGCACTGAACACTGAAGCTTTCTTT.

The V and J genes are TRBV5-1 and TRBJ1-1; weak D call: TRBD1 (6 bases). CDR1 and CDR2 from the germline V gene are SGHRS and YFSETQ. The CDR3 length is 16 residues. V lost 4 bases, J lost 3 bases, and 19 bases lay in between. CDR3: CASSQGTPGGYTEAFF. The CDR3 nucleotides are TGCGCCAGCAGCCAGGGGACGCCGGGCGGGTACACTGAAGCTTTCTTT.

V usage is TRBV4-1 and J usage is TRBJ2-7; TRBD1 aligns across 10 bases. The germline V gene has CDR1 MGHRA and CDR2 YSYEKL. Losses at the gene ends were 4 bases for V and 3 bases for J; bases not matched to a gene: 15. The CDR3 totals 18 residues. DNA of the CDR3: TGCGCCAGCAGCCGGAGTCCCGGGACAGGGGTCGAGGTCTACGAGCAGTACTTC. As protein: CASSRSPGTGVEVYEQYF.

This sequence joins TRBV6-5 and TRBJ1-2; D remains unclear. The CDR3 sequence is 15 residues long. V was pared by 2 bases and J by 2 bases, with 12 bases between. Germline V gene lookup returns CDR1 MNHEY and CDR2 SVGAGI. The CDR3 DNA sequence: TGTGCCAGCAGTTACACAAGCACCGGGAACTATGGCTACACCTTC. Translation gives CASSYTSTGNYGYTF.

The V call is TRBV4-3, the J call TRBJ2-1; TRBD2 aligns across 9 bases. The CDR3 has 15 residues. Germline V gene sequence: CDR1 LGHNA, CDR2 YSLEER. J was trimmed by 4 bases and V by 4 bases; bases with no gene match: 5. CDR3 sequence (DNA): TGCGCCAGCAGCCTGAATAGCGGGGGTTACAATGAGCAGTTCTTC. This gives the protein CASSLNSGGYNEQFF.

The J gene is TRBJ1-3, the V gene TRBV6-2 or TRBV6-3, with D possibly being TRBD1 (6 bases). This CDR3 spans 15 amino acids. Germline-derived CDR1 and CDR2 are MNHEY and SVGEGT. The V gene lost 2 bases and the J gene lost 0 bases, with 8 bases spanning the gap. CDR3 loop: CASSYDRLSGNTIYF. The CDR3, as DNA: TGTGCCAGCAGTTACGACAGGCTCTCTGGAAACACCATATATTTT.

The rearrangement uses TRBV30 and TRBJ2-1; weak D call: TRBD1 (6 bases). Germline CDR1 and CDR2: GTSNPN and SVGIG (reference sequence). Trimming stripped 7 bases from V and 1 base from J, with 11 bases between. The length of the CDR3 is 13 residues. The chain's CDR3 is CAYRVRSYNEQFF. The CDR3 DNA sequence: TGTGCCTACAGGGTGCGGTCCTACAATGAGCAGTTCTTC.

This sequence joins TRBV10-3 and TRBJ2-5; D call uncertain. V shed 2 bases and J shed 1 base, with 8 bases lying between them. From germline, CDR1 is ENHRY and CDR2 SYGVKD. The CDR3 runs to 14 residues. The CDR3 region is CAISEPTLQETQYF. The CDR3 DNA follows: TGTGCCATCAGTGAGCCTACTCTCCAAGAGACCCAGTACTTC.

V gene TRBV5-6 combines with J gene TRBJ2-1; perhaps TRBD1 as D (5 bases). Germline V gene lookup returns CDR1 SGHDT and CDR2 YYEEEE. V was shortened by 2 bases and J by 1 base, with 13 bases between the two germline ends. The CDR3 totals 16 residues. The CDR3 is CASSFLQDVSYNEQFF. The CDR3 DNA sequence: TGTGCCAGCAGCTTCCTACAGGACGTATCCTACAATGAGCAGTTCTTC.

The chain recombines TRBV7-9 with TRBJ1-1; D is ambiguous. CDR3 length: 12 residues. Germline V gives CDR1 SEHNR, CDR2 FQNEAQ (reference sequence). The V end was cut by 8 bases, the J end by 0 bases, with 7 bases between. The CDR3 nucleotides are TGTGCCAGCGAAACTTTGAACACTGAAGCTTTCTTT. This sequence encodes CASETLNTEAFF.

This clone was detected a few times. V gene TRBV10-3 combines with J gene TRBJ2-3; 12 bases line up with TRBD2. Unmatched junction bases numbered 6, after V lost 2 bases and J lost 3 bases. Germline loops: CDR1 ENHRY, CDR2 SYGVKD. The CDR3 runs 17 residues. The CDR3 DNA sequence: TGTGCCATCAGTGAGGTGGCTAGCGGGGGGGAAACAGATACGCAGTATTTT. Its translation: CAISEVASGGETDTQYF.

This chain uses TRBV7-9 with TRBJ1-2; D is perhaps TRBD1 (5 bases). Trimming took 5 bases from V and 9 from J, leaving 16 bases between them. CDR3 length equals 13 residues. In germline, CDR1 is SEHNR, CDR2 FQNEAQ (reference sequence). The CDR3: CASSATGGKSYTF. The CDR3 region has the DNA TGTGCCAGCAGCGCGACCGGGGGGAAGAGCTACACCTTC.

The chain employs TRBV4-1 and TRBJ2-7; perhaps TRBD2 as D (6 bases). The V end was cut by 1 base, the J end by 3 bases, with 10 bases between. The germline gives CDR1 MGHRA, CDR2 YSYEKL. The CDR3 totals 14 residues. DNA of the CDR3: TGCGCCAGCAGCCAAGCGGAGGGTCTCTACGAGCAGTACTTC. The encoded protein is CASSQAEGLYEQYF.

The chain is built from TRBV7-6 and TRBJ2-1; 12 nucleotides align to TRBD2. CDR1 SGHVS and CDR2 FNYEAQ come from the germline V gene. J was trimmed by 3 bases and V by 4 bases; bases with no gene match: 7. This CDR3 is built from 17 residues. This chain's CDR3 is CASSSGLAGTYYNEQFF. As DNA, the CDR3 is TGTGCCAGCAGCTCCGGACTAGCGGGGACTTACTACAATGAGCAGTTCTTC.

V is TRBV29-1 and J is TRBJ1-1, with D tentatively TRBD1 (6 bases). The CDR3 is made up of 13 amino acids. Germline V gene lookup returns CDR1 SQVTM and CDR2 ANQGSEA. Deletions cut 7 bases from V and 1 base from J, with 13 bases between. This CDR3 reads CSGSRGQNTEAFF. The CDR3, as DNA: TGCAGCGGATCCAGGGGACAGAACACTGAAGCTTTCTTT.

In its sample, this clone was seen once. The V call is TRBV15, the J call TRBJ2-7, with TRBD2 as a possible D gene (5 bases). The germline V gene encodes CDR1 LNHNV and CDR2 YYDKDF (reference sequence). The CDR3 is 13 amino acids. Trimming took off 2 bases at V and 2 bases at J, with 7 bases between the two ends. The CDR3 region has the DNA TGTGCCACCAGCAGAAAGGAGGCCTACGAGCAGTACTTC. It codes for CATSRKEAYEQYF.

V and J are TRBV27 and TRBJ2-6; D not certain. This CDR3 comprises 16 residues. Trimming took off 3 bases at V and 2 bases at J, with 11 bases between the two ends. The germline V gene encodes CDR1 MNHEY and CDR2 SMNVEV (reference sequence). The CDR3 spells CASSFRGDPGANVLTF. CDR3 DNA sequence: TGTGCCAGCAGTTTTCGAGGAGATCCTGGGGCCAACGTCCTGACTTTC.

The DNA of the CDR3 is TGTGCCAGCTCACCGACAGGAGACTATAGCAATCAGCCCCAGCATTTT. Encoded protein: CASSPTGDYSNQPQHF. The rearrangement links TRBV18 to TRBJ1-5; D is possibly TRBD1 (6 bases). Per the germline V gene, CDR1 is KGHSH and CDR2 is LQKENI. This CDR3 is built from 16 residues. Trimming pared 3 bases from V and 0 bases from J, leaving 12 bases between.

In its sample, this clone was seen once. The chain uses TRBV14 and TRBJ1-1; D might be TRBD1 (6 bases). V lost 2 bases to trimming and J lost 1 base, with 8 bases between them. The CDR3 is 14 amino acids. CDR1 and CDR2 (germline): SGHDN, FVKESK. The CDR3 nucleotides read TGTGCCAGCAGCCAATTACAGGGGAACACTGAAGCTTTCTTT. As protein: CASSQLQGNTEAFF.

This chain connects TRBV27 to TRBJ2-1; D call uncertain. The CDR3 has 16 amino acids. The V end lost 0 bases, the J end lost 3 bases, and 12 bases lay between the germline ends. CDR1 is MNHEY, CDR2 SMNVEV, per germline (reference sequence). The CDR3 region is CASSLSGYGGYNEQFF. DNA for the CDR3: TGTGCCAGCAGTTTATCCGGGTACGGTGGCTACAATGAGCAGTTCTTC.

CDR3 coding DNA: TGTGCCACCAGCAGAGATCAGGGACAGGGTGGTTCACCCCTCCACTTT. Protein sequence: CATSRDQGQGGSPLHF. J is TRBJ1-6 and V is TRBV15; TRBD1 aligns across 9 bases. Trimming removed 0 bases from V and 9 bases from J; junction bases left unmatched: 6. The CDR3 consists of 16 residues. The germline V gene has CDR1 LNHNV and CDR2 YYDKDF (reference sequence).

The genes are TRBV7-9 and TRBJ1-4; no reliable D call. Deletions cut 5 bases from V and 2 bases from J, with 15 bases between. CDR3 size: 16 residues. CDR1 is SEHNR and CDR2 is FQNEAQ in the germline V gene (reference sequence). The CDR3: CASSARGERTNEKLFF. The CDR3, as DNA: TGTGCCAGCAGCGCTCGCGGGGAGAGGACTAATGAAAAACTGTTTTTT. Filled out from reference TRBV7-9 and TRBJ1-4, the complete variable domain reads DTGVSQNPRHKITKRGQNVTFRCDPISEHNRLYWYRQTLGQGPEFLTYFQNEAQLEKSRLLSDRFSAERPKGSFSTLEIQRTEQGDSAMYLCASSARGERTNEKLFFGSGTQLSVL.

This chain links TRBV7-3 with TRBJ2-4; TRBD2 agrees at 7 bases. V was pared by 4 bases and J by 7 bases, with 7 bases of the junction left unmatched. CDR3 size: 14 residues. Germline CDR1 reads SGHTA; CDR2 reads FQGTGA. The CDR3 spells CASSSGLSGNIQYF. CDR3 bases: TGTGCCAGCAGCTCGGGACTAAGCGGGAACATTCAGTACTTC.